This T cell receptor beta chain appears in the sequencing data of a study of OX40 agonist ivuxolimab in advanced cancers. This clone was counted a single time. Antigen unknown. Points from the study as a whole: CD4+ T cells averaged fewer expanded clones than CD8+ T cells. Near-lowest levels of clonal expansion characterized partial responders at 0.1-3.0 mg/kg.

Between the trimmed V and J ends, which lost 3 bases and 2 bases, there was a span of 20 bases. This CDR3 is built from 17 residues. Germline V gene data show CDR1 as LNHDA and CDR2 as SQIVND (reference sequence). TCRdb's table, derived via immunoSEQ multiplex PCR, lists solely in-frame clones and lacks some. The data contain 65,000 to 75,000 clones, around 83% of them singletons. The J gene is TRBJ2-7, the V gene TRBV19; D might be TRBD1 (6 bases). The specimen was CD4+ or CD8+ T cells sorted from blood, collected in a trial of the OX40 agonist ivuxolimab. This receptor was identified in an adult with an advanced solid tumor such as melanoma, head and neck, liver or kidney cancer. CDR3 region: CASSMGAGVLRPYEQYF. The CDR3 region has the DNA TGTGCCAGTAGTATGGGGGCAGGGGTCCTCCGGCCCTACGAGCAGTACTTC.